What follows describes a single TCR beta chain. As yet, its antigen is unknown. The data are from a study of vaccination effects on CD4 cells after COVID-19. Germline V CDR1 and CDR2: MNHEY, SMNVEV (reference sequence). The CDR3 runs to 13 residues. Trimming took 4 bases from V and 7 from J, leaving 11 bases between them. Under the ViraFEST assay, PBMC were stimulated with viral peptide pools so that antigen-specific CD4+ T cells expanded. Sequencing was performed afterwards. Scientists isolated CD4+ T cells after an approximately 10-day culture period ended. All study participants received two doses of BNT162b2 or mRNA-1273 vaccine. For each well, over 1.5 million PBMC were cultured with about 9.4 IU/ml IL-2 and about 11 ug/ml peptides. Fresh IL-2-containing medium replaced half the medium on days 3 and 7. Repertoires were generated with immunoSEQ multiplex PCR, while TCRdb's copy carries only in-frame clones and drops some. The table includes roughly 59,000 clones, roughly 80% detected once.

The V and J genes are TRBV27 and TRBJ2-1; possibly TRBD1 for D (5 bases). This receptor was identified in a human donor who received a COVID-19 vaccine. Specimen: CD4+ T cells from PBMCs cultured with HCoV-OC43 spike peptides, collected after COVID-19 vaccination. Subset in this sample: HCoV-OC43 spike overlapping peptide pool stimulation. This chain's CDR3 is CASSSIRQNEQFF. In DNA form, the CDR3 reads TGTGCCAGCAGTTCCATTAGACAGAATGAGCAGTTCTTC.